This T cell receptor beta chain was documented in a study of graft-versus-host responses after intestinal transplantation. Study summary: All recipients got anti-thymocyte globulin induction, then tacrolimus and steroids for about 3 years.

This table comes from immunoSEQ multiplex PCR, and its TCRdb copy is limited to in-frame clones, with some not included. The data show tens of thousands of clones, with 80% to 95% seen just once and under 6.5% held by the top ten. Comment on this clone: Its antigen is undetermined.

CDR3 length equals 17 residues. CDR1 is SGHTA, CDR2 FQGTGA, per germline. Trimming cost V 3 bases and J 1 base; bases outside gene matches: 2. This specimen consisted of unstimulated CD8+ T cells sorted from spleen or lymph node cells, obtained before intestinal transplant. This sequence was found in a human donor who received an intestinal transplant. The chain joins TRBV7-3 to TRBJ2-3, with 15 bases that match TRBD2. For the CDR3, the DNA is TGTGCCAGCAGCTTGGGACTAGCGGGAGGCCGCACAGATACGCAGTATTTT. Encoded protein: CASSLGLAGGRTDTQYF.